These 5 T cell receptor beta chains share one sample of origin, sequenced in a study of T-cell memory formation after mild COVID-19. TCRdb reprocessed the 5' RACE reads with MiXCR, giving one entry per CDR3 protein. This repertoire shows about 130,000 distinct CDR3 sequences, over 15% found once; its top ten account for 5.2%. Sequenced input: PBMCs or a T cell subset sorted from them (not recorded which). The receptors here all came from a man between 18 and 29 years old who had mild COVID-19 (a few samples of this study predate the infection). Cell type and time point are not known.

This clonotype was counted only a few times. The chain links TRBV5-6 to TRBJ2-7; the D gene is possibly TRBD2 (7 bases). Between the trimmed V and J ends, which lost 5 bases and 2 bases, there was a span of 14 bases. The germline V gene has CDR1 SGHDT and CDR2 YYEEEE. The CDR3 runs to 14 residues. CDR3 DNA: TGTGCCAGCAGGCCCCGGGGGGCGACCTACGAGCAGTACGTC. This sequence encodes CASRPRGATYEQYV.

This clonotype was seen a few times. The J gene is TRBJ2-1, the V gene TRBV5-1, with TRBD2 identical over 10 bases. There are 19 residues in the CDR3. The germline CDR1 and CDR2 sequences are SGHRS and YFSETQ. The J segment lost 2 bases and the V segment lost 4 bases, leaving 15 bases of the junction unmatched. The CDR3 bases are TGCGCCAGCAGCCCCGTTGGCGGGACTAGCGACACCCCCTACAATGAGCAGTTCTTC. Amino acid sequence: CASSPVGGTSDTPYNEQFF.

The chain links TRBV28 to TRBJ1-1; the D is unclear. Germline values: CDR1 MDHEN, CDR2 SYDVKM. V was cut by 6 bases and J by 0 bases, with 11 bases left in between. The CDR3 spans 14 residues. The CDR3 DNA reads TGTGCCAGCAGCTCCCCAGACGTGAACACTGAAGCTTTCTTT. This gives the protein CASSSPDVNTEAFF.

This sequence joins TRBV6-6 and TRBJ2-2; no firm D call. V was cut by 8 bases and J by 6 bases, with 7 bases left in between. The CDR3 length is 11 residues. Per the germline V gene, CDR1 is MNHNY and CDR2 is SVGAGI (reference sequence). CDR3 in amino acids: CASVVAGELFF. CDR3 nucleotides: TGTGCCAGCGTGGTGGCCGGGGAGCTGTTTTTT.

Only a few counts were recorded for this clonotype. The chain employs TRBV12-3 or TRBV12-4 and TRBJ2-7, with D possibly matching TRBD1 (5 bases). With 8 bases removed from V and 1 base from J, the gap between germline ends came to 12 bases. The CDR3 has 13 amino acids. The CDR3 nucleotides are TGTGCCAGCCTCAGGGCAGGGTCCTACGAGCAGTACTTC. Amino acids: CASLRAGSYEQYF.